This paragraph reports one T cell receptor beta chain. The antigen remains unidentified. Germline V gene sequence: CDR1 SGHTA, CDR2 FQGNSA. The length of the CDR3 is 17 residues. Trimming at V came to 2 bases and at J to 1 base, leaving 9 bases not matched to a gene. The data derive from a study of human thymus T cells. Findings of the study overall: V and J genes seemed to be used with bias in thymic and blood repertoires.

Healthy Finnish infants undergoing corrective surgery for congenital heart defects were the donors. An approximately 0.45-1 mL peripheral blood aliquot was taken intraoperatively from four of eight donors. Assay: immunoSEQ multiplex PCR; the TCRdb copy retains only in-frame clones and omits some. The sample holds roughly 60,000 clones, 85% to 95% seen once. The specimen sequenced was blood. This receptor was obtained from a boy younger than two with a congenital heart defect but otherwise immunologically healthy. The J gene is TRBJ2-7, the V gene TRBV7-2, with 9 bases identical to TRBD2. The CDR3, as DNA: TGTGCCAGCAGCTTATCGTACGCGGGGGGGAGGTCCTACGAGCAGTACTTC. This sequence encodes CASSLSYAGGRSYEQYF.